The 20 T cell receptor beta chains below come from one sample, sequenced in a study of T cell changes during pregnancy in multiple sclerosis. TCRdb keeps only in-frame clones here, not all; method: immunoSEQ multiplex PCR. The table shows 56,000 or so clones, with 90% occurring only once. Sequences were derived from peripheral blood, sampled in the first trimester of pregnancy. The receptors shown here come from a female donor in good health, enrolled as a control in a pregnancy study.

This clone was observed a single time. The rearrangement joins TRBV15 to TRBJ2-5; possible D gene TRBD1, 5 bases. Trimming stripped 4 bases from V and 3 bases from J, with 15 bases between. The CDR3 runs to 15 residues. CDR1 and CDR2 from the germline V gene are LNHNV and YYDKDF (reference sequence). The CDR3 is CATSITRWGEETQYF. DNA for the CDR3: TGTGCCACCAGCATCACAAGGTGGGGCGAAGAGACCCAGTACTTC.

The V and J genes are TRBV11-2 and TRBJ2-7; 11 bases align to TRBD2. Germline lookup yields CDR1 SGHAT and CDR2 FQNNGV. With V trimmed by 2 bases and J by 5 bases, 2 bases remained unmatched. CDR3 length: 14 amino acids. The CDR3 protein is CASSLLAGGDEQYF. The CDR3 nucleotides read TGTGCCAGCAGCTTACTAGCGGGAGGCGACGAGCAGTACTTC.

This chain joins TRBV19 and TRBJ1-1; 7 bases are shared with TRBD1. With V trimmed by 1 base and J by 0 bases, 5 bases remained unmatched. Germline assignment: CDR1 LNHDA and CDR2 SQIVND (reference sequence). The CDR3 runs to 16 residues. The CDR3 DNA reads TGTGCCAGTAGTATAGGTATGACAGGGTTGAACACTGAAGCTTTCTTT. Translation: CASSIGMTGLNTEAFF.

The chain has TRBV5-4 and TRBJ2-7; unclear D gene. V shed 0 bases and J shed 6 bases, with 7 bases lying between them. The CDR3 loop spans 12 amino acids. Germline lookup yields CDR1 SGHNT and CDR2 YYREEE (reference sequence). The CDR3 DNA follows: TGTGCCAGCAGCTTGGCCGTCGGCGAGCAGTACTTC. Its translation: CASSLAVGEQYF. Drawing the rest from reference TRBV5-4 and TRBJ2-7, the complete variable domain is ETGVTQSPTHLIKTRGQQVTLRCSSQSGHNTVSWYQQALGQGPQFIFQYYREEENGRGNFPPRFSGLQFPNYSSELNVNALELDDSALYLCASSLAVGEQYFGPGTRLTVT.

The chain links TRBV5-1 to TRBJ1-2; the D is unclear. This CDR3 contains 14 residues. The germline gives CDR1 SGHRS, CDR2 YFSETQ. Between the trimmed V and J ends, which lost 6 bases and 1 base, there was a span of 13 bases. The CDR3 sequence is CASTPGTGNYGYTF. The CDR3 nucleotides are TGCGCCAGCACCCCCGGTACGGGTAACTATGGCTACACCTTC. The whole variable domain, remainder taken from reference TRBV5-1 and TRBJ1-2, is KAGVTQTPRYLIKTRGQQVTLSCSPISGHRSVSWYQQTPGQGLQFLFEYFSETQRNKGNFPGRFSGRQFSNSRSEMNVSTLELGDSALYLCASTPGTGNYGYTFGSGTRLTVV.

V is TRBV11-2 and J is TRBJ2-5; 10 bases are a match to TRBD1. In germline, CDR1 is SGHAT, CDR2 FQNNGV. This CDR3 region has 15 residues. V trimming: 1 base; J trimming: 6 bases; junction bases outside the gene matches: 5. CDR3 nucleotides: TGTGCCAGCAGCTTAGGGGACAGGGGTCAACAGACCCAGTACTTC. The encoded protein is CASSLGDRGQQTQYF. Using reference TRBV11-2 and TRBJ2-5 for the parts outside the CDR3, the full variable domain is EAGVAQSPRYKIIEKRQSVAFWCNPISGHATLYWYQQILGQGPKLLIQFQNNGVVDDSQLPKDRFSAERLKGVDSTLKIQPAKLEDSAVYLCASSLGDRGQQTQYFGPGTRLLVL.

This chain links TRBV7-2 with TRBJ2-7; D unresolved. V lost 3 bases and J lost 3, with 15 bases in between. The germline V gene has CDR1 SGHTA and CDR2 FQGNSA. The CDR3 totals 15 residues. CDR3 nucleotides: TGTGCCAGCAGCTTTTCCAGCGAGCGATACTACGAGCAGTACTTC. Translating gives CASSFSSERYYEQYF.

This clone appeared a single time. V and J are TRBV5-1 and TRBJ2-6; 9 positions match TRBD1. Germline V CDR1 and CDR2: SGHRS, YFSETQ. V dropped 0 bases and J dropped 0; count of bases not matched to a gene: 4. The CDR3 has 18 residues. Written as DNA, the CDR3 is TGCGCCAGCAGCTTGGTGGGACAGGGAACCTCTGGGGCCAACGTCCTGACTTTC. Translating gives CASSLVGQGTSGANVLTF.

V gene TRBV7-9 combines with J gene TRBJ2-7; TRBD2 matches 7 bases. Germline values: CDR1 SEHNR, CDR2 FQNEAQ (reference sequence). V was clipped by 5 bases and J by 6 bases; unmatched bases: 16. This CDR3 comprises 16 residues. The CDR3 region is CASSTPGGSLLLEQYF. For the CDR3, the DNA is TGTGCCAGCAGCACCCCAGGCGGGAGTCTCCTCCTCGAGCAGTACTTC.

In DNA form, the CDR3 reads TGTGCCAGCAGTTACGGGCAGAGCTATGGCTACACCTTC. Translated, it gives CASSYGQSYGYTF. This chain links TRBV6-5 with TRBJ1-2, with D unclear. The CDR3 is 13 residues long. From germline, CDR1 is MNHEY and CDR2 SVGAGI. With 2 bases removed from V and 4 bases from J, the gap between germline ends came to 8 bases.

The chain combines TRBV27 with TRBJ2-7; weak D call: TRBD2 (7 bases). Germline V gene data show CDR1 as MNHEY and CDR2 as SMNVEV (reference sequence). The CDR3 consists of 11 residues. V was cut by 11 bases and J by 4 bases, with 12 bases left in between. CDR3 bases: TGTGCCGTTGGGGGGGCGTACGAGCAGTACTTC. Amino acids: CAVGGAYEQYF.

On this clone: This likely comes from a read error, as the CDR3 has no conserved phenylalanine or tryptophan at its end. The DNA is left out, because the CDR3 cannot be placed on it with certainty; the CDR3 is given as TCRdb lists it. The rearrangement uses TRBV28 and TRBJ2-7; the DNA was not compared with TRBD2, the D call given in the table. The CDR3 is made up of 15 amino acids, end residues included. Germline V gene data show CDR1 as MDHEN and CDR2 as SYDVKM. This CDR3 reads CASSPATSGPLDIPI.

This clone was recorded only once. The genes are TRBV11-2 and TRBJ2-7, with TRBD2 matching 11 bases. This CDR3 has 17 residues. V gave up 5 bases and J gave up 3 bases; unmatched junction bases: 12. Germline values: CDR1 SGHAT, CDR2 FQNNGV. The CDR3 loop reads CASSLSGGVWGDYEQYF. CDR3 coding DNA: TGTGCCAGCAGCCTTAGCGGGGGGGTATGGGGGGACTACGAGCAGTACTTC.

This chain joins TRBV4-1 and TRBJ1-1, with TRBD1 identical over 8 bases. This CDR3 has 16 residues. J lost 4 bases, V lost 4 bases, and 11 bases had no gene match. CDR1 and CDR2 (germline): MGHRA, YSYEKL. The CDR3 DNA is TGCGCCAGCAGCCCAGGACAGGGCGTAAGTGTCACTGAAGCTTTCTTT. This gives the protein CASSPGQGVSVTEAFF.

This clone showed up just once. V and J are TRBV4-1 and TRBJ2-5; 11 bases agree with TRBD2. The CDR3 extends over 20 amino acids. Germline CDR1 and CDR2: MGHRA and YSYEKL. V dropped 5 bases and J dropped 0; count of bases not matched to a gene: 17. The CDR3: CASSFKSSGGTPKNQETQYF. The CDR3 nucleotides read TGCGCCAGCAGCTTCAAGTCTAGCGGGGGGACGCCTAAAAACCAAGAGACCCAGTACTTC.

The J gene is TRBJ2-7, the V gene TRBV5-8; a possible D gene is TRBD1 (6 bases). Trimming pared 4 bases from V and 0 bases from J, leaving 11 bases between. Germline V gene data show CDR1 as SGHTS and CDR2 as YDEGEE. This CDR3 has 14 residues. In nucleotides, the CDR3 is TGTGCCAGCAGCGAGCACAGGGTCTCCTACGAGCAGTACTTC. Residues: CASSEHRVSYEQYF.

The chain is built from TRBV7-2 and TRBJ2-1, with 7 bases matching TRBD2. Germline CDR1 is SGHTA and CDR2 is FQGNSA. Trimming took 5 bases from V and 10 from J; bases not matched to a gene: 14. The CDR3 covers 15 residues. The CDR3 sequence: CASSITGGRSVEQFF. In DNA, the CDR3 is TGTGCCAGCAGCATCACCGGGGGGAGATCGGTCGAGCAGTTCTTC.

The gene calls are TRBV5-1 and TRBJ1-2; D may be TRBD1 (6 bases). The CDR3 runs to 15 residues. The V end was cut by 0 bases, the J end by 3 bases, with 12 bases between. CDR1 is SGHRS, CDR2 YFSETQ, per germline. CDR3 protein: CASSLAEGVDYGYTF. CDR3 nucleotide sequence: TGCGCCAGCAGCTTGGCCGAGGGGGTAGACTATGGCTACACCTTC.

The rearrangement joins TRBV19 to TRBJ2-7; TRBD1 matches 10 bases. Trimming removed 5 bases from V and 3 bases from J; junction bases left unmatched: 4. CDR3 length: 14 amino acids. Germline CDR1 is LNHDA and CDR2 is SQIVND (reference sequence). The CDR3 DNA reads TGTGCCAGTAGTTGGGGGACAGGGGACTACGAGCAGTACTTC. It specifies CASSWGTGDYEQYF.

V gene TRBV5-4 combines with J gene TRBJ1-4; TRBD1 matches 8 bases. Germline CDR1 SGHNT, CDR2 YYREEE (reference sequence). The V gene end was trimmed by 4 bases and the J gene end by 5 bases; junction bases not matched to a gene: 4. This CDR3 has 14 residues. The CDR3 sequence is CASSRDRGNEKLFF. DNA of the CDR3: TGTGCCAGCAGCCGAGACAGGGGAAATGAAAAACTGTTTTTT. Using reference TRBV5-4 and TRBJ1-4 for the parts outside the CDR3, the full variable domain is ETGVTQSPTHLIKTRGQQVTLRCSSQSGHNTVSWYQQALGQGPQFIFQYYREEENGRGNFPPRFSGLQFPNYSSELNVNALELDDSALYLCASSRDRGNEKLFFGSGTQLSVL.